The 21 T cell receptor beta chains below were found in one sample sequenced in a study of T cell responses to AZD1222 COVID-19 vaccine. Method: immunoSEQ multiplex PCR; TCRdb's copy keeps in-frame clones and lacks some. The table records roughly 170,000 clones, roughly 92% of them present only once. The specimen comprised peripheral blood, sampled 28 days after the second AZD1222 dose. The source of these receptors is an adult who received the AZD1222 COVID-19 vaccine.

The rearrangement uses TRBV11-3 and TRBJ2-1; 12 bases are a match to TRBD2. The CDR3 covers 13 residues. The V gene end was trimmed by 5 bases and the J gene end by 10 bases; junction bases not matched to a gene: 3. Looked up from germline, CDR1 is SGHNT and CDR2 is YENEEA. The CDR3 DNA sequence: TGTGCCAGCAGCGACGGGACTAGCGGGGAGCAGTTCTTC. Translated, it gives CASSDGTSGEQFF.

This sequence joins TRBV2 and TRBJ1-4, with D perhaps matching TRBD1 (6 bases). The CDR3 runs to 16 residues. CDR1 is SNHLY, CDR2 FYNNEI, per germline. Trimming pared 3 bases from V and 4 bases from J, leaving 15 bases between. The CDR3, as DNA: TGTGCCAGCAGTGACACGCCGGACAGCAGTAATGAAAAACTGTTTTTT. This gives the protein CASSDTPDSSNEKLFF.

This clone came up a few times. V usage is TRBV29-1 and J usage is TRBJ1-3, with TRBD1 matching 9 bases. CDR3 length equals 14 residues. Germline lookup yields CDR1 SQVTM and CDR2 ANQGSEA. V was clipped by 7 bases and J by 4 bases; unmatched bases: 8. CDR3 bases: TGCAGCGCGAAACAGGGGGCGTACGGAAACACCATATATTTT. Translating it yields CSAKQGAYGNTIYF.

The chain links TRBV29-1 to TRBJ1-1; TRBD1 might be the D (6 bases). Trimming took 5 bases from V and 0 from J, leaving 13 bases between them. Per the germline V gene, CDR1 is SQVTM and CDR2 is ANQGSEA. The CDR3 extends over 14 amino acids. CDR3 nucleotide sequence: TGCAGCGTTTCCCGGGGGGGCATGAACACTGAAGCTTTCTTT. This encodes CSVSRGGMNTEAFF. Drawing the rest from reference TRBV29-1 and TRBJ1-1, the complete variable domain is SAVISQKPSRDICQRGTSLTIQCQVDSQVTMMFWYRQQPGQSLTLIATANQGSEATYESGFVIDKFPISRPNLTFSTLTVSNMSPEDSSIYLCSVSRGGMNTEAFFGQGTRLTVV.

This clone has just one count. J is TRBJ1-5 and V is TRBV6-1, with a possible D match to TRBD1 (5 bases). The CDR3 length is 15 residues. Germline loops: CDR1 MNHNS, CDR2 SASEGT. Trimming cost V 3 bases and J 0 bases, with 9 bases left between them. CDR3 sequence reads: CASSDHRISNQPQHF. The CDR3 DNA sequence: TGTGCCAGCAGTGACCACAGGATTAGCAATCAGCCCCAGCATTTT.

J is TRBJ1-4 and V is TRBV13; D is unclear. V lost 1 base and J 7 bases, leaving 10 bases between the germline ends. The CDR3 length is 14 residues. Germline CDR1 and CDR2: PRHDT and FYEKMQ (reference sequence). CDR3 protein: CASSLEGTFEKLFF. The CDR3 DNA reads TGTGCCAGCAGCTTAGAAGGAACATTTGAAAAACTGTTTTTT.

This clone was seen once. The chain recombines TRBV7-3 with TRBJ2-1, with D uncertain. This CDR3 comprises 12 residues. V shed 1 base and J shed 8 bases, with 6 bases lying between them. The germline V gene encodes CDR1 SGHTA and CDR2 FQGTGA. CDR3 DNA sequence: TGTGCCAGCAGCTTAAGTGGGGATGAGCAGTTCTTC. Its protein product is CASSLSGDEQFF.

J is TRBJ1-2 and V is TRBV19; D ambiguous. The germline V gene encodes CDR1 LNHDA and CDR2 SQIVND (reference sequence). The CDR3 loop spans 15 amino acids. With 9 bases removed from V and 2 bases from J, the gap between germline ends came to 19 bases. CDR3 DNA sequence: TGTGCCAGCACCCCAGAGGCGGGAGGGAACTATGGCTACACCTTC. Encoded protein: CASTPEAGGNYGYTF.

This clone was found once. In DNA, the CDR3 is TGCGCCAGCAGCCCAAATAAGCAGGAAGTATATAGCAATCAGCCCCAGCATTTT. The encoded protein is CASSPNKQEVYSNQPQHF. The gene calls are TRBV4-1 and TRBJ1-5; no firm D call. Trimming left V 4 bases short and J 0 bases short, with 19 bases between. The V gene's germline CDR1 is MGHRA and CDR2 YSYEKL. The CDR3 is made up of 18 amino acids.

The rearrangement joins TRBV21-1 to TRBJ1-5. TRBV21-1 counts as a pseudogene. The CDR3 runs 14 residues. The CDR3 is CASSISFQDQPQHF. The DNA of the CDR3 is TGTGCCAGCAGCATTAGTTTCCAAGATCAGCCCCAGCATTTT.

V usage is TRBV5-6 and J usage is TRBJ2-1; perhaps D is TRBD1 or TRBD2 (5 bases each). The germline gives CDR1 SGHDT, CDR2 YYEEEE. Trimming pared 0 bases from V and 3 bases from J, leaving 10 bases between. The CDR3 consists of 15 residues. CDR3 amino acids: CASSLGGTDYNEQFF. CDR3 DNA sequence: TGTGCCAGCAGCTTGGGGGGGACGGACTACAATGAGCAGTTCTTC.

This rearrangement joins TRBV7-3 to TRBJ1-1; possible D gene TRBD1, 6 bases. The CDR3 has 15 residues. The V gene lost 2 bases and the J gene lost 1 base, with 11 bases spanning the gap. CDR1 and CDR2 (germline): SGHTA, FQGTGA. The DNA of the CDR3 is TGTGCCAGCAGCTTATCTACAGGGACGAACACTGAAGCTTTCTTT. The encoded protein is CASSLSTGTNTEAFF.

This chain joins TRBV19 and TRBJ1-1; D unclear. This CDR3 has 13 amino acids. CDR1 is LNHDA and CDR2 is SQIVND in the germline V gene (reference sequence). Trimming stripped 4 bases from V and 3 bases from J, with 9 bases between. This CDR3 is CASSTDGDTEAFF. For the CDR3, the DNA is TGTGCCAGTAGTACTGATGGAGACACTGAAGCTTTCTTT. Supplemented by reference TRBV19 and TRBJ1-1, the full variable domain reads DGGITQSPKYLFRKEGQNVTLSCEQNLNHDAMYWYRQDPGQGLRLIYYSQIVNDFQKGDIAEGYSVSREKKESFPLTVTSAQKNPTAFYLCASSTDGDTEAFFGQGTRLTVV.

The chain is built from TRBV27 and TRBJ1-5; no clear D. V lost 5 bases, J lost 7 bases, and 18 bases lay in between. CDR3 length equals 15 residues. From germline, CDR1 is MNHEY and CDR2 SMNVEV (reference sequence). The CDR3 DNA is TGTGCCAGCAGTCCCAGTGATTGGAACGGACAGCCCCAGCATTTT. It is translated as CASSPSDWNGQPQHF.

The V call is TRBV12-3 or TRBV12-4, the J call TRBJ2-7; the match to TRBD1 covers 8 bases. V trimming: 6 bases; J trimming: 2 bases; junction bases outside the gene matches: 3. The CDR3 runs 13 residues. CDR3 sequence reads: CASRPGQAYEQYF. For the CDR3, the DNA is TGTGCCAGCAGACCGGGACAGGCCTACGAGCAGTACTTC.

The chain joins TRBV7-2 to TRBJ1-6; D gene unclear. The CDR3 has 16 amino acids. Germline V gene sequence: CDR1 SGHTA, CDR2 FQGNSA. The V end lost 3 bases, the J end lost 10 bases, and 19 bases lay between the germline ends. CDR3 loop: CASSFVRVSVRSPLHF. The DNA of the CDR3 is TGTGCCAGCAGCTTCGTTCGGGTTTCCGTACGGTCACCCCTCCACTTT.

The rearrangement links TRBV6-2 or TRBV6-3 to TRBJ1-1, with TRBD1 matching 12 bases. Germline CDR1 MNHEY, CDR2 SVGEGT. This CDR3 contains 17 residues. Trimming removed 3 bases from V and 0 bases from J; junction bases left unmatched: 5. CDR3 amino acids: CASSYYRDRGLNTEAFF. CDR3 nucleotides: TGTGCCAGCAGTTATTACCGGGACAGGGGGCTGAACACTGAAGCTTTCTTT.

This chain connects TRBV6-1 to TRBJ1-2; D gene unclear. CDR1 and CDR2 from the germline V gene are MNHNS and SASEGT. Trimming removed 7 bases from V and 0 bases from J, with 15 bases in between. The CDR3 runs to 15 residues. In DNA form, the CDR3 reads TGTGCCAGCAACCGCCTGACGGATACTAACTATGGCTACACCTTC. Amino acid sequence: CASNRLTDTNYGYTF.

The table lists this clone with a count of one. The chain uses TRBV27 and TRBJ1-5; D is perhaps TRBD1 (6 bases). The V gene lost 6 bases and the J gene lost 7 bases, with 16 bases spanning the gap. From germline, CDR1 is MNHEY and CDR2 SMNVEV (reference sequence). The CDR3 runs 14 residues. The CDR3 sequence: CASRARGVGQPQHF. CDR3 sequence (DNA): TGTGCCAGCAGGGCGAGGGGGGTAGGGCAGCCCCAGCATTTT.

DNA for the CDR3: TGTGCCAGCAGCCAAGAGTGGCAGGAGCAGTACTTC. It encodes CASSQEWQEQYF. The chain carries TRBV3-1 (or the pseudogene TRBV3-2) and TRBJ2-7, with D unclear. The V end was cut by 0 bases, the J end by 7 bases, with 7 bases between. CDR3 length: 12 residues. Germline assignment: CDR1 LGHDT and CDR2 YNNKEL (reference sequence).

About this clone: One end of the junction does not line up with germline, which may come from a read error. This chain connects TRBV5-1 to TRBJ1-3, with D unclear. CDR1 is SGHRS, CDR2 YFSETQ, per germline. CDR3 size: 14 residues. The CDR3 reads CASSLDGSGNTIYF. DNA for the CDR3: TGCGCCAGCAGTTTGGACGGCTCTGGAAACACCATATATTTT.